This TCR beta chain was recovered during a study of vaccination and CD4 T cells after COVID-19 (dated by TCRdb to between 2021 and 2022). Regarding the research as a whole: SARS-CoV-2 positivity had been established in the convalescent patients by nasal swab PCR, and mild disease was recorded in roughly 9 of these patients and severe disease in one. Six males and four females were included in the convalescent cohort, with two Hispanic individuals, seven Caucasians, two Asians and one multiracial person represented. Two doses of either the Pfizer-BioNTech BNT162b2 vaccine (n=8) or the Moderna mRNA-1273 vaccine (n=2) were administered to participants. Post-COVID blood samples from convalescent patients were collected a median of about 100 days after diagnosis, with a range of about 30 to 170 days. The time from the second vaccine dose to post-vaccine blood sampling had a median of 72 days and ranged from roughly 12 to 241 days. The cultures were stimulated with overlapping spike peptide pools from SARS-CoV-2 and from the common cold coronaviruses HCoV-NL63, HCoV-OC43 and HCoV-229E. Control cultures used a CEFX viral epitope pool as positive control, an HIV-1 Nef peptide pool as negative control, or no peptide. In approximately ten COVID-19 convalescent patients and a handful of infection-naive healthy vaccine recipients, the spike-specific CD4+ TCR repertoire before mRNA vaccination was compared with the repertoire after mRNA vaccination. The research as a whole found: Relatively few convalescent patients were included in the study, and early timepoints after natural infection were not analyzed. Among convalescent patients, a median around 86% of the SARS-CoV-2-reactive clones seen after vaccination appeared only after vaccination, which suggests priming specific to the vaccine. Nearly all vaccine-specific clones in convalescent patients (304 of 307) were mono-reactive for SARS-CoV-2 spike rather than cross-reactive with common cold coronaviruses. The median number of SARS-CoV-2-reactive clonotypes rose from approximately 20 after infection to roughly 38 after vaccination, but the change was not significant.

Points on this clonotype: Its antigen is unknown. No base-level quality is on record; no much larger clone is a single base apart.

The receptor library was made with PCR. At the Johns Hopkins FTIC core, DNA from the cultured CD4+ T cells underwent TCR sequencing with the Oncomine TCR Beta short-read assay. The QIAamp micro DNA kit was used to extract genomic DNA from the cultured CD4+ T cells. Oncomine TCR Beta libraries from cultured CD4+ T cells were pooled with unique dual indexes and sequenced on an Illumina iSeq 100. As for how the authors treated the data: Non-productive sequences were removed, and CDR3s that did not start with C, did not end with F or W, or were shorter than 7 amino acids were discarded. The MANAFEST web application was used to identify antigen-specific clonotypes by comparing peptide-stimulated wells against reference wells and other culture wells. An FDR below 0.05, an odds ratio above 5, and a productive frequency above 0.1% in at least two of three replicate wells were required for clones to be considered positive. A clonotype counted as cross-reactive if it showed significant expansion both in the SARS-CoV-2 spike wells and in at least one common cold coronavirus spike condition. Similarity between CDR3 sequences was evaluated in R version 3.6.1 using Levenshtein distances (stringdist) and unrooted phylogenetic trees (ape). TCRdb itself trimmed the public reads at Q25 with fastp, ran MiXCR and retained productive beta chains. A single entry per CDR3 protein holds the most common genes and DNA from its merged rows. The V and J calls shown here were made by TCRdb, not taken from the authors' results. This sample gives 15,000 to 20,000 distinct CDR3 sequences in total; 23% of them show up just once. Clones ranked in the top ten supply around 7.9% of the sample.

Taken from the germline V gene, the CDR1 and CDR2 loops are ENHRY and SYGVKD. At the junction V is shortened by 0 bases and J by 2 bases, with 10 bases in between. Inclusive of the bounding cysteine and phenylalanine, the CDR3 is 16 residues long. Just the 48-base CDR3 DNA is kept, in frame starting at base 1. Sample treatment or condition, as interpreted from the label and publication: roughly 10-day PBMC culture with coronavirus spike peptide pools or control peptides (ViraFEST assay). The ViraFEST assay was used in the study, in which antigen-specific T cells were expanded with peptide pools and expanded clonotypes were subsequently identified by TCR sequencing. The convalescent patients' positive SARS-CoV-2 PCR tests fell between March and December 2020, which was before the Alpha, Beta and Delta variants emerged in the United States. Each well held more than 1.5 million PBMCs cultured in IMDM containing about 5% human AB serum and 9 to 10 IU/ml IL-2, with 10 ug/ml peptide pools added. Half of the culture medium was replaced with fresh IL-2-containing medium on days 3 and 7. Once the cells had been in culture for roughly 11 days, the EasySep CD4+ T cell isolation kit was used to isolate CD4+ T cells by negative selection. Ficoll-Paque Plus gradient centrifugation was used to isolate PBMCs from whole blood, and the isolated PBMCs were then either used fresh or cryopreserved at -140C. Each culture condition was generally run in triplicate wells.

The sequenced sample consisted of cultured CD4+ T cells from blood. The rearrangement joined TRBV10-3 to TRBJ2-2; a tentative D match to TRBD1 spans 6 bases. This clonotype was sampled from a human donor with COVID-19. The DNA is as follows: TGTGCCATCAGTGAGTCGGCAGGGGCAAACACCGGGGAGCTGTTTTTT. This gives the protein CAISESAGANTGELFF.